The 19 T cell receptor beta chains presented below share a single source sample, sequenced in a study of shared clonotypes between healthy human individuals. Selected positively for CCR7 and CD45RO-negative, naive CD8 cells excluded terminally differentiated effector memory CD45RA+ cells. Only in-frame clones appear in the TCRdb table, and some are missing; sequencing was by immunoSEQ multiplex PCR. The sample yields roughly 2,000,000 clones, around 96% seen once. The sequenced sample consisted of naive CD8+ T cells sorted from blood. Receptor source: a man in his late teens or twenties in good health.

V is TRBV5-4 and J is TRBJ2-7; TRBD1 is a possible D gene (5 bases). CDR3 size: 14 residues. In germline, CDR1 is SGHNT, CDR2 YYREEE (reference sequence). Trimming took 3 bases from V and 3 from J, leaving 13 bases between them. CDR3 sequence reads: CASSSLTENYEQYF. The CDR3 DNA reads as TGTGCCAGCAGCTCATTGACAGAAAACTACGAGCAGTACTTC. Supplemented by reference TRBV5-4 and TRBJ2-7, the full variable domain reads ETGVTQSPTHLIKTRGQQVTLRCSSQSGHNTVSWYQQALGQGPQFIFQYYREEENGRGNFPPRFSGLQFPNYSSELNVNALELDDSALYLCASSSLTENYEQYFGPGTRLTVT.

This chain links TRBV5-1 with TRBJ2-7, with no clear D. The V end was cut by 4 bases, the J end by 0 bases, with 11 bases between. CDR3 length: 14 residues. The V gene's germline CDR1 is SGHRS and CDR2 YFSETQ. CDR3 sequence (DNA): TGCGCCAGCAGCCTGAGCAGGAGCTCCTACGAGCAGTACTTC. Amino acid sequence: CASSLSRSSYEQYF.

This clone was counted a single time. CDR3: CASGWGVGETDTQYF. CDR3 in DNA: TGTGCCAGCGGATGGGGGGTAGGGGAGACAGATACGCAGTATTTT. The chain carries TRBV7-6 and TRBJ2-3; a weak D match, TRBD2 (6 bases). Trimming pared 8 bases from V and 3 bases from J, leaving 18 bases between. CDR3 length: 15 residues. Germline V lookup: CDR1 SGHVS, CDR2 FNYEAQ.

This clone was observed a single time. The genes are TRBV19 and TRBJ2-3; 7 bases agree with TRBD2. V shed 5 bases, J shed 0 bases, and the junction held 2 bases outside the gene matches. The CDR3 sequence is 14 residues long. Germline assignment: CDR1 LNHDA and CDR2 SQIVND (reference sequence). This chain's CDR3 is CASSFSGSTDTQYF. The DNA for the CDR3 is TGTGCCAGTAGTTTTAGCGGGAGCACAGATACGCAGTATTTT.

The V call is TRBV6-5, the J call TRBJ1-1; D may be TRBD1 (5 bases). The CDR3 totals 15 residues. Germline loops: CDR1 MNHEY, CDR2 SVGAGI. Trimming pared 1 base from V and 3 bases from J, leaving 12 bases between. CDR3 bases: TGTGCCAGCAGTTACTACCAGTCAGGGTACACTGAAGCTTTCTTT. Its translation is CASSYYQSGYTEAFF.

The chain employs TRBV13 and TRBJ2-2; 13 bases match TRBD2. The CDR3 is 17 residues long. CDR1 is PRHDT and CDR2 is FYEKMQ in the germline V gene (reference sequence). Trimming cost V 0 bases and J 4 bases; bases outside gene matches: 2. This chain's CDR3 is CASSLGGLAGSTGELFF. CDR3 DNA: TGTGCCAGCAGCTTAGGGGGACTAGCGGGGTCCACCGGGGAGCTGTTTTTT.

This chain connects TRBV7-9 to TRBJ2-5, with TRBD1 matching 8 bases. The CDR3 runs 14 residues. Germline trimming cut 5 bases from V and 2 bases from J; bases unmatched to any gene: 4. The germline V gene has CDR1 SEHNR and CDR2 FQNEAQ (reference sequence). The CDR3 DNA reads TGTGCCAGCAGCCGACAGGGGTCACAAGAGACCCAGTACTTC. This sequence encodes CASSRQGSQETQYF.

The CDR3 bases are TGCGCCAGCAGCCAAGAAGAGGGGGTCCCTGCCACAGATACGCAGTATTTT. Protein sequence: CASSQEEGVPATDTQYF. J is TRBJ2-3 and V is TRBV4-1; TRBD1 is a possible D gene (6 bases). This CDR3 spans 17 amino acids. Trimming took off 0 bases at V and 2 bases at J, with 15 bases between the two ends. CDR1 is MGHRA and CDR2 is YSYEKL in the germline V gene.

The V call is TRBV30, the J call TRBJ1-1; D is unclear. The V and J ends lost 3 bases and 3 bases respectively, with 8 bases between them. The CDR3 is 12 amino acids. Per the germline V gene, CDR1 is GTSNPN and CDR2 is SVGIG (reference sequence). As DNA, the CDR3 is TGTGCCTGGAGCAACGACGACACTGAAGCTTTCTTT. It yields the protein CAWSNDDTEAFF.

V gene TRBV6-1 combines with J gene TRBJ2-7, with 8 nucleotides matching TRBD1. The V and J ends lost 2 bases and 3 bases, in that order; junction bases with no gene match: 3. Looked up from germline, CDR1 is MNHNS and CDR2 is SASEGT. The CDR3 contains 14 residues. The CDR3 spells CASSETGQDYEQYF. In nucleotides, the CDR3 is TGTGCCAGCAGTGAAACGGGACAGGACTACGAGCAGTACTTC.

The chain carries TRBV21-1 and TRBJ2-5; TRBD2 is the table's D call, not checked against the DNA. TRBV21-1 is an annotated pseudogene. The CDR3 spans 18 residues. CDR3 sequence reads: CASSSLSGGGGVQETQYF. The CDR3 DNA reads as TGTGCCAGCAGCTCTTTGTCCGGAGGGGGGGGAGTACAAGAGACCCAGTACTTC.

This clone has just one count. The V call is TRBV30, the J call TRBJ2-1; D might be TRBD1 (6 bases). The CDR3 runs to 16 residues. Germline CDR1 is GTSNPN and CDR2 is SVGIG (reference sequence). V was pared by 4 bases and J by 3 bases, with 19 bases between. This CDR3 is CAWNPTGYAGYNEQFF. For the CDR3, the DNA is TGTGCCTGGAATCCGACAGGCTATGCGGGCTACAATGAGCAGTTCTTC.

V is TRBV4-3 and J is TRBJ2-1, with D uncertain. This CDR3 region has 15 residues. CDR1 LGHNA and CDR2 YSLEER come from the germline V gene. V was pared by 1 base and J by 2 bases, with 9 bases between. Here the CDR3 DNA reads TGCGCCAGCAGCCAAGCGGCCCGACCCTACAATGAGCAGTTCTTC. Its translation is CASSQAARPYNEQFF.

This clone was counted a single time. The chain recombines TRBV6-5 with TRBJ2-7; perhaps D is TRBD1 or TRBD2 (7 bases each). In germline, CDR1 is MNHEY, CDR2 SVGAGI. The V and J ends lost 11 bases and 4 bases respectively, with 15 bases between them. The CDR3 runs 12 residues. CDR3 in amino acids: CASGEGAYEQYF. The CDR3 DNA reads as TGTGCCTCCGGGGAGGGGGCGTACGAGCAGTACTTC.

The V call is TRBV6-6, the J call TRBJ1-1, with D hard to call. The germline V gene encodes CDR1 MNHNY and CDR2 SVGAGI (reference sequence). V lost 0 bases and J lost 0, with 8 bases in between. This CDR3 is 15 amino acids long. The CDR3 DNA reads TGTGCCAGCAGTTACTCAGGGTATCTGAACACTGAAGCTTTCTTT. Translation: CASSYSGYLNTEAFF.

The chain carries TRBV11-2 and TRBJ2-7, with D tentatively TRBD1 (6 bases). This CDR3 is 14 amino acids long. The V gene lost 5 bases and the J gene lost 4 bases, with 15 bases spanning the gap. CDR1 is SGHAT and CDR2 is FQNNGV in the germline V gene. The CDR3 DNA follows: TGTGCCAGCAGCATAACAGGGAGTGAGTACGAGCAGTACTTC. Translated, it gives CASSITGSEYEQYF.

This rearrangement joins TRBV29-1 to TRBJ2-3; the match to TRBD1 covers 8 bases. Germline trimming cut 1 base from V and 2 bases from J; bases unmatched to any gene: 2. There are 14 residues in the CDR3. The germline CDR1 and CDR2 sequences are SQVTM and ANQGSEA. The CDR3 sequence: CSVEGQGFTDTQYF. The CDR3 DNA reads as TGCAGCGTTGAAGGACAGGGGTTCACAGATACGCAGTATTTT.

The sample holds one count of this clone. The CDR3 reads CASGFDSQGPSPEKLFF. The CDR3, as DNA: TGTGCCAGCGGATTCGATTCTCAGGGCCCGTCGCCTGAAAAACTGTTTTTT. The V gene is TRBV5-4, the J gene TRBJ1-4, with a possible D match to TRBD1 (5 bases). The CDR3 spans 17 residues. Per the germline V gene, CDR1 is SGHNT and CDR2 is YYREEE (reference sequence). Trimming removed 7 bases at V and 7 bases at J, with 26 bases between.

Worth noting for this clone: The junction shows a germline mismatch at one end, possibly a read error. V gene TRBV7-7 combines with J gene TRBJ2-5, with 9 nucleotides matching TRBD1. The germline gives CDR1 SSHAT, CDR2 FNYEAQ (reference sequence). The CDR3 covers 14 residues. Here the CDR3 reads CASSSTGGGETQYF. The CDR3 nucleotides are TGTGCTAGCAGCTCTACAGGGGGCGGCGAGACCCAGTACTTC.